This T cell receptor beta chain was recorded in a study of cytomegalovirus exposure and HLA in healthy donors. J gave up 7 bases and V 6 bases, and 10 bases lay outside the gene matches. Germline V gene data show CDR1 as SQVTM and CDR2 as ANQGSEA. The CDR3 totals 14 residues. Generated by immunoSEQ multiplex PCR, the TCRdb table keeps only in-frame clones and is missing some. This table holds about 120,000 clones, roughly nine tenths found once. This sequence originates from a woman aged 18-29 years in good health and CMV-seronegative. Input material: PBMCs. The chain employs TRBV29-1 and TRBJ2-2; 8 bases are a match to TRBD1. The CDR3 coding sequence is TGCAGCGTCCCCGGGACAGGTGGTGGCGGGGAGCTGTTTTTT. This gives the protein CSVPGTGGGGELFF.